The 12 T cell receptor beta chains in this list originate from one sample, sequenced in a study of cytomegalovirus exposure and HLA in healthy donors. The repertoire was sequenced with immunoSEQ multiplex PCR; TCRdb's copy has only in-frame clones and lacks some. The table records more than 95,000 clones, around 87% of them present only once. Sequenced material: PBMCs. Receptors were obtained from a woman under 30 in good health and CMV-seropositive.

This chain uses TRBV2 with TRBJ1-2; 9 nucleotides line up with TRBD1. This CDR3 contains 15 residues. J was trimmed by 4 bases and V by 6 bases; bases with no gene match: 9. The germline CDR1 and CDR2 sequences are SNHLY and FYNNEI. The CDR3 is CASSVSLTGGYGYTF. As DNA, the CDR3 is TGTGCCAGCAGCGTTTCCCTGACAGGGGGCTATGGCTACACCTTC.

V gene TRBV30 combines with J gene TRBJ1-1; 8 positions agree with TRBD1. The CDR3 runs 13 residues. With 2 bases clipped from V and 6 bases from J, the junction kept 5 bases outside the gene matches. Germline CDR1 reads GTSNPN; CDR2 reads SVGIG (reference sequence). CDR3 amino acids: CAWSTRGQAEAFF. Here the CDR3 DNA reads TGTGCCTGGAGTACCAGGGGGCAGGCTGAAGCTTTCTTT.

The rearrangement joins TRBV28 to TRBJ2-3; TRBD2 is a possible D gene (6 bases). CDR1 is MDHEN and CDR2 is SYDVKM in the germline V gene. This CDR3 comprises 14 residues. The V end lost 4 bases, the J end lost 5 bases, and 13 bases lay between the germline ends. This CDR3 is CASSWAGIIDTQYF. DNA for the CDR3: TGTGCCAGCAGTTGGGCGGGGATCATAGATACGCAGTATTTT.

V usage is TRBV6-1 and J usage is TRBJ2-7, with a possible D match to TRBD2 (7 bases). CDR3 size: 13 residues. Germline loops: CDR1 MNHNS, CDR2 SASEGT. Trimming removed 4 bases at V and 6 bases at J, with 13 bases between. DNA of the CDR3: TGTGCCAGCAGTGTCGAAGGGGGGGGCGAGCAGTACTTC. Translated: CASSVEGGGEQYF.

The chain joins TRBV6-5 to TRBJ1-1; the D is unclear. This CDR3 has 10 residues. Per germline, CDR1 MNHEY and CDR2 SVGAGI. The V gene lost 7 bases and the J gene lost 5 bases, with 5 bases spanning the gap. Written as DNA, the CDR3 is TGTGCCAGCATGAGGACTGAAGCTTTCTTT. Its protein is CASMRTEAFF.

This clone was seen a single time. The chain couples TRBV4-2 to TRBJ2-5; tentatively, D is TRBD1 (5 bases). V was clipped by 1 base and J by 9 bases, with 18 bases between them. The CDR3 length is 15 residues. Germline values: CDR1 LGHNA, CDR2 YNFKEQ. The CDR3 loop is CASSQAGQGHSAQYF. CDR3 DNA: TGTGCCAGCAGCCAAGCCGGGCAGGGCCATTCGGCCCAGTACTTC.

The V call is TRBV28, the J call TRBJ2-7; possible D gene TRBD2, 6 bases. V was cut by 6 bases and J by 1 base, with 16 bases left in between. This CDR3 comprises 15 residues. Germline CDR1 reads MDHEN; CDR2 reads SYDVKM. CDR3 protein: CASSDRGGNSYEQYF. CDR3 DNA: TGTGCCAGCAGCGACCGCGGCGGGAATTCCTACGAGCAGTACTTC.

This chain links TRBV28 with TRBJ2-6; a weak D match, TRBD1 (6 bases). This CDR3 spans 16 amino acids. CDR1 MDHEN and CDR2 SYDVKM come from the germline V gene. V dropped 3 bases and J dropped 0 bases, with 9 bases sitting between them. The CDR3 reads CASSFRGGSGANVLTF. DNA of the CDR3: TGTGCCAGCAGTTTCCGAGGGGGCTCTGGGGCCAACGTCCTGACTTTC.

A single count supports this clone. The chain couples TRBV9 to TRBJ2-5; weak D call: TRBD2 (6 bases). V was pared by 3 bases and J by 2 bases, with 14 bases between. Germline lookup yields CDR1 SGDLS and CDR2 YYNGEE. The CDR3 sequence is 15 residues long. The CDR3 bases are TGTGCCAGCAGCGAGGGCGGGGCGGCGCAAGAGACCCAGTACTTC. Its translation: CASSEGGAAQETQYF.

The genes are TRBV11-3 and TRBJ2-3; D not resolved. Deletions cut 1 base from V and 0 bases from J, with 11 bases between. This CDR3 comprises 16 residues. From germline, CDR1 is SGHNT and CDR2 YENEEA. The CDR3 nucleotides are TGTGCCAGCAGCTTAGGAGGCGCCGTTAGCACAGATACGCAGTATTTT. It is translated as CASSLGGAVSTDTQYF.

The V gene is TRBV4-1, the J gene TRBJ2-7, with D tentatively TRBD1 (6 bases). V was shortened by 5 bases and J by 3 bases, with 14 bases between the two germline ends. Germline V gives CDR1 MGHRA, CDR2 YSYEKL. The CDR3 contains 14 residues. The chain's CDR3 is CASSSSQGFYEQYF. CDR3 DNA sequence: TGCGCCAGCAGCAGCTCCCAGGGGTTCTACGAGCAGTACTTC.

The rearrangement links TRBV5-1 to TRBJ2-7; TRBD1 agrees at 7 bases. This CDR3 has 14 residues. With 0 bases clipped from V and 2 bases from J, the junction kept 2 bases outside the gene matches. Germline CDR1 and CDR2: SGHRS and YFSETQ. For the CDR3, the DNA is TGCGCCAGCAGCTTGGAGGGGGCCACCTACGAGCAGTACTTC. Its translation is CASSLEGATYEQYF.